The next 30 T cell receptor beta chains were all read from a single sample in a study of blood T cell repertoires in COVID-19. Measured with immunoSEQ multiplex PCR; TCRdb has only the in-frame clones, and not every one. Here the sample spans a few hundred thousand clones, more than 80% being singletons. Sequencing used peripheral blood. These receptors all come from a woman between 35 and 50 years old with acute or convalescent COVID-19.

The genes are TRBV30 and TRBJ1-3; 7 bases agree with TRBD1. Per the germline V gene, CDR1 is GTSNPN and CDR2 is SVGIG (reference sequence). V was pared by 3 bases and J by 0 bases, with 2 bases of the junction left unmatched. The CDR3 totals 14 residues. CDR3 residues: CAWSGQASGNTIYF. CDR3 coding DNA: TGTGCCTGGAGCGGACAGGCCTCTGGAAACACCATATATTTT.

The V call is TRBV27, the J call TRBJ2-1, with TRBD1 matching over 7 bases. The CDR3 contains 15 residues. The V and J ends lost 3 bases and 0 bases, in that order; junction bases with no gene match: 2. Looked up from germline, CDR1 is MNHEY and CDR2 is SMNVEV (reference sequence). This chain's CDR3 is CASSLTGSSYNEQFF. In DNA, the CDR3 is TGTGCCAGCAGTTTGACAGGGAGCTCCTACAATGAGCAGTTCTTC.

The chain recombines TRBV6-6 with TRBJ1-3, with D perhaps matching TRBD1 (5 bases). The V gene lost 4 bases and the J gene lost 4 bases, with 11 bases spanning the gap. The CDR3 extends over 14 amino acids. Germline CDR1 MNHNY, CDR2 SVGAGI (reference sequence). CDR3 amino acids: CASSSGGSGNTIYF. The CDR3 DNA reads TGTGCCAGCAGTTCGGGGGGATCCGGAAACACCATATATTTT.

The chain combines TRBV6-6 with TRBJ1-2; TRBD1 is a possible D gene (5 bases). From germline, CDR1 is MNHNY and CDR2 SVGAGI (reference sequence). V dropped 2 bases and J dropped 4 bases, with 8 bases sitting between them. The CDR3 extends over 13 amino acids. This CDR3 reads CASSYAGTYGYTF. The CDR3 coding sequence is TGTGCCAGCAGTTACGCGGGGACCTATGGCTACACCTTC.

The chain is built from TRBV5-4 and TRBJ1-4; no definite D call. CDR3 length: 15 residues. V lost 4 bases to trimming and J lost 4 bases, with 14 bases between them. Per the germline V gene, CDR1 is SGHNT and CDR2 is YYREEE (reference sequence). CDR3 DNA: TGTGCCAGCAGCCTCAACGGGGAATTTAATGAAAAACTGTTTTTT. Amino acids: CASSLNGEFNEKLFF.

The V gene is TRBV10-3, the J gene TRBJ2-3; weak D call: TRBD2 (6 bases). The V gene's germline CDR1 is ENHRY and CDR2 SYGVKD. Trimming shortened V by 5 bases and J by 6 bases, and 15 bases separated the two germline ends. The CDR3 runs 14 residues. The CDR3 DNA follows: TGTGCCATCAGTACTGGGACTGAACACGATACGCAGTATTTT. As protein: CAISTGTEHDTQYF.

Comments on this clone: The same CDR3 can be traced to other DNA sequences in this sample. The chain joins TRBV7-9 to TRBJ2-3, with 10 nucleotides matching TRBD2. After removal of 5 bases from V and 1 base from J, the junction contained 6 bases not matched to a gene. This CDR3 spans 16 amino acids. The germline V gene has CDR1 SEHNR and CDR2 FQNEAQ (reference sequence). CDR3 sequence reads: CASSLGLAGGTDTQYF. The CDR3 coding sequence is TGTGCCAGCAGCCTAGGGCTAGCGGGGGGCACAGATACGCAGTATTTT.

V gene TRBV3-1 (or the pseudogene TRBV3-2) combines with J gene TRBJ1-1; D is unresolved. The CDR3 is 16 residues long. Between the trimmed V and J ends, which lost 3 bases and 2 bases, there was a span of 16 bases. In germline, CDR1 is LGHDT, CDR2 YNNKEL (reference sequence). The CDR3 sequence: CASSQGISQVNTEAFF. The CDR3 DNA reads TGTGCCAGCAGCCAGGGTATTAGTCAGGTTAACACTGAAGCTTTCTTT.

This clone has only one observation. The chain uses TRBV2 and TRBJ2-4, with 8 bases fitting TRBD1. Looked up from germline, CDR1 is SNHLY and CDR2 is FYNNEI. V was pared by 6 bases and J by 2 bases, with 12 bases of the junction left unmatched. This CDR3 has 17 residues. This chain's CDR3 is CASRPGQGGISKNIQYF. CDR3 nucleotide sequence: TGTGCCAGCAGGCCCGGACAGGGCGGGATATCCAAAAACATTCAGTACTTC. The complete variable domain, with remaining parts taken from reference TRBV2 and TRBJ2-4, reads EPEVTQTPSHQVTQMGQEVILRCVPISNHLYFYWYRQILGQKVEFLVSFYNNEISEKSEIFDDQFSVERPDGSNFTLKIRSTKLEDSAMYFCASRPGQGGISKNIQYFGAGTRLSVL.

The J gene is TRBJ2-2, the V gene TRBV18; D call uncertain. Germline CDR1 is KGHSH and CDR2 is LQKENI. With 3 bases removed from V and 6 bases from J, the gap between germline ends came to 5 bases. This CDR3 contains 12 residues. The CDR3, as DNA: TGTGCCAGCTCACCTCAGGCCGGGGAGCTGTTTTTT. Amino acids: CASSPQAGELFF.

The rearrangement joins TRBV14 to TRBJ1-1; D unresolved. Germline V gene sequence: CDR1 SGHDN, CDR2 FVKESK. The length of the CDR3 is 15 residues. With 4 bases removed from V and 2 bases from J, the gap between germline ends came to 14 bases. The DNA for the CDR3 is TGTGCCAGCAGCCGACTCACCGGGTCTAACACTGAAGCTTTCTTT. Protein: CASSRLTGSNTEAFF.

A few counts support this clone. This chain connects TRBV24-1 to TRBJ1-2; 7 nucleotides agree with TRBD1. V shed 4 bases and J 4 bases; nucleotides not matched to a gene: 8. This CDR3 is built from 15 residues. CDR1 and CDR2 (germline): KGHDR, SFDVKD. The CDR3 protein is CATSDKSRDSYGYTF. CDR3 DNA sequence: TGTGCCACCAGTGACAAATCCCGGGACAGCTATGGCTACACCTTC.

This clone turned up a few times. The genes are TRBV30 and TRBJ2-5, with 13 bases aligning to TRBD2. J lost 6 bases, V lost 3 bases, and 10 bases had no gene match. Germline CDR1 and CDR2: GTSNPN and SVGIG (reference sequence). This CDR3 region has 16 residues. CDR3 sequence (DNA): TGTGCCTGGAGCAGACCTGGGACTAGCGGGGAGAAGACCCAGTACTTC. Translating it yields CAWSRPGTSGEKTQYF.

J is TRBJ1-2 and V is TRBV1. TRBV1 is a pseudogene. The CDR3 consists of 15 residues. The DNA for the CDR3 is TGCACCAGCAGCGTTGCCGCCGCCCCAGAGGATGGCTACACCTTC. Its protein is CTSSVAAAPEDGYTF.

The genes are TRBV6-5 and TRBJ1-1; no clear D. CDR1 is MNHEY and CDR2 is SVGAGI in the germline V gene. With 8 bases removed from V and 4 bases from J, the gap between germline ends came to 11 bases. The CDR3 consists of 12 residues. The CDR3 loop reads CASGRMSTEAFF. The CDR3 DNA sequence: TGTGCCAGCGGGAGGATGAGCACTGAAGCTTTCTTT.

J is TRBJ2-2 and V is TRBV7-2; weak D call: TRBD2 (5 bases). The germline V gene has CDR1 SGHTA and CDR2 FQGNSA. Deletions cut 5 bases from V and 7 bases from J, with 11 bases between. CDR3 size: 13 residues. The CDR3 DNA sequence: TGTGCCAGCAGCCTCGGAGGATTCGGGGAGCTGTTTTTT. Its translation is CASSLGGFGELFF. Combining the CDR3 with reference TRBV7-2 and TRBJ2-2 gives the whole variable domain GAGVSQSPSNKVTEKGKDVELRCDPISGHTALYWYRQSLGQGLEFLIYFQGNSAPDKSGLPSDRFSAERTGGSVSTLTIQRTQQEDSAVYLCASSLGGFGELFFGEGSRLTVL.

CDR3 DNA: TGTGCCAGCAGCCCCACAGGCGGGGGGGGTGTGCAGTACGTC. This codes for CASSPTGGGGVQYV. This sequence joins TRBV11-1 and TRBJ2-7; 9 bases are a match to TRBD2. CDR1 is SGHAT, CDR2 FQDESV, per germline (reference sequence). This CDR3 contains 14 residues. J lost 9 bases, V lost 5 bases, and 11 bases had no gene match.

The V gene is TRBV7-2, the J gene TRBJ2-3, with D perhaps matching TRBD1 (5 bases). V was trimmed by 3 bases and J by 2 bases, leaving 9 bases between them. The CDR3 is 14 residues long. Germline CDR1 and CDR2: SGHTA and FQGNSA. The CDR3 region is CASSLAGFTDTQYF. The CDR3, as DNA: TGTGCCAGCAGCTTGGCAGGGTTCACAGATACGCAGTATTTT.

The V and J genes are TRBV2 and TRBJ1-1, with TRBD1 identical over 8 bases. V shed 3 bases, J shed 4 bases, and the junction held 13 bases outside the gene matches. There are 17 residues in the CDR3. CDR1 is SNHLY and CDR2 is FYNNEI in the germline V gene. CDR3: CASSEAVHRGWGTEAFF. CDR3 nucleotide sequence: TGTGCCAGCAGTGAGGCAGTTCACAGGGGGTGGGGCACTGAAGCTTTCTTT.

CDR3 DNA: TGTGCCAGTAGTATCCTCCCCTCCCAAGGGGGCAATCAGCCCCAGCATTTT. It specifies CASSILPSQGGNQPQHF. V is TRBV19 and J is TRBJ1-5; D perhaps matches TRBD1 (5 bases). V was shortened by 3 bases and J by 2 bases, with 17 bases between the two germline ends. Germline CDR1 and CDR2: LNHDA and SQIVND (reference sequence). CDR3 size: 17 residues. The whole variable domain, filled in from reference TRBV19 and TRBJ1-5, reads DGGITQSPKYLFRKEGQNVTLSCEQNLNHDAMYWYRQDPGQGLRLIYYSQIVNDFQKGDIAEGYSVSREKKESFPLTVTSAQKNPTAFYLCASSILPSQGGNQPQHFGDGTRLSIL.

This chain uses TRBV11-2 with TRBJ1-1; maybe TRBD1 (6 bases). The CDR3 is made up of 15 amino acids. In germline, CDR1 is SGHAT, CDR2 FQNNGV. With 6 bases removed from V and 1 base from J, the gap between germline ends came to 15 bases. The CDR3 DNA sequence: TGTGCCAGCAGATCGTGGGGGCCAAGGAACACTGAAGCTTTCTTT. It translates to CASRSWGPRNTEAFF.

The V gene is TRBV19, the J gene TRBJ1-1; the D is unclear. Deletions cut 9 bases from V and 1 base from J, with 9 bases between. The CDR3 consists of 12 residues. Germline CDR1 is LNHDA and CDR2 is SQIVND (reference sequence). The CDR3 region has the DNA TGTGCCAGCTCGCCGGGGAACACTGAAGCTTTCTTT. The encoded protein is CASSPGNTEAFF.

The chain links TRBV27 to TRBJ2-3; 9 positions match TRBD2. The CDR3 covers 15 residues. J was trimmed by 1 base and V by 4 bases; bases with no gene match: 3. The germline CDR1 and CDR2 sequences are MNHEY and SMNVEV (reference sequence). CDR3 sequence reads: CASSSRTSGTDTQYF. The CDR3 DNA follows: TGTGCCAGCAGTTCCCGGACTAGCGGCACAGATACGCAGTATTTT.

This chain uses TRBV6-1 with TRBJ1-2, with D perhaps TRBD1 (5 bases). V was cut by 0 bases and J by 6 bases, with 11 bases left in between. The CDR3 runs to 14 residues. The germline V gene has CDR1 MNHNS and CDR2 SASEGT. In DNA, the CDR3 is TGTGCCAGCAGTGAAGCGGGGGGATATGATGGCTACACCTTC. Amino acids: CASSEAGGYDGYTF.

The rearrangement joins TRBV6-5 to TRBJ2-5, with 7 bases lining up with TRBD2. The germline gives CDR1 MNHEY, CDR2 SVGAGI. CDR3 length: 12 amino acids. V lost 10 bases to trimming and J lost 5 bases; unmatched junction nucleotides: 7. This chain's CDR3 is CATSGVGETQYF. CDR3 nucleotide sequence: TGTGCCACCAGCGGGGTTGGTGAGACCCAGTACTTC.

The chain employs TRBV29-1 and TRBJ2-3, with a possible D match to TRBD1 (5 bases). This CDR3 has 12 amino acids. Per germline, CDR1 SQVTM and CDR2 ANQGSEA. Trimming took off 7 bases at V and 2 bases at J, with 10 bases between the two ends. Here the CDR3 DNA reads TGCAGCGCCCGACAGTCCACAGATACGCAGTATTTT. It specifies CSARQSTDTQYF.

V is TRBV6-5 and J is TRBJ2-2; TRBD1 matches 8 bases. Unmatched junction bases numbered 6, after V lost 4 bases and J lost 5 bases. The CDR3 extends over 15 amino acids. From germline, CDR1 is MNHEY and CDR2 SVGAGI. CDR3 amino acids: CASSSPRTGTGELFF. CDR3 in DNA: TGTGCCAGCAGTTCACCCCGGACAGGGACCGGGGAGCTGTTTTTT.

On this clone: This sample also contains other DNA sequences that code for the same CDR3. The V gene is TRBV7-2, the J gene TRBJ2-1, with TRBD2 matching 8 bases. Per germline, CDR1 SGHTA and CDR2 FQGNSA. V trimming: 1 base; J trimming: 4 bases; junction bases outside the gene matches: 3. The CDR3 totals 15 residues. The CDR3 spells CASSLGLAGYNEQFF. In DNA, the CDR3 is TGTGCCAGCAGCTTAGGGTTAGCGGGGTACAATGAGCAGTTCTTC.

The DNA of the CDR3 is TGTGCCAGCAGCTTGGGGGAGACCCTTAACTATGGCTACACCTTC. Translated, it gives CASSLGETLNYGYTF. V usage is TRBV5-6 and J usage is TRBJ1-2, with D hard to call. The CDR3 loop spans 15 amino acids. Germline CDR1 reads SGHDT; CDR2 reads YYEEEE. Trimming took 0 bases from V and 1 from J, leaving 10 bases between them.

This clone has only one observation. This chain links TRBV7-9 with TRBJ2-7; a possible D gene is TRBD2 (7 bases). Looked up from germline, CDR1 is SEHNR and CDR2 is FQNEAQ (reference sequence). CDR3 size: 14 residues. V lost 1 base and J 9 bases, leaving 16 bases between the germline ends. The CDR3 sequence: CASSLDAGATTQYV. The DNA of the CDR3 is TGTGCCAGCAGCTTAGATGCGGGGGCTACGACGCAGTACGTC.